The entry that follows covers one T cell receptor beta chain sequence. Its target is not known. The data were taken from a study of cytomegalovirus exposure and HLA in healthy donors. The germline V gene has CDR1 SGHRS and CDR2 YFSETQ. V was clipped by 2 bases and J by 10 bases; unmatched bases: 10. This CDR3 comprises 14 residues. PCR amplification relied on 60 Vbeta primers (plus 13 Jbeta primers). TCRdb keeps only in-frame clones here, not all; method: immunoSEQ multiplex PCR. The table gives approximately 75,000 clones; the top ten clones make up 4% to 6% of it. Study outcomes and limitations: It was reported in a later analysis that an Asian-associated ancestry cluster showed fewer N-insertions than the approximately 670-donor mean. A later analysis found common viral pathogens apparently linked to several of the most significant clusters. TCR beta chains associated with HLA were, in a later analysis, more clonally expanded than equally common others. The study listed approximately 160 cytomegalovirus-associated TCR beta chains.

The chain carries TRBV5-1 and TRBJ1-1, with TRBD1 matching 8 bases. This TCR was recovered from a man in his forties in good health and CMV-seronegative. The sequencing sample was made of PBMCs. CDR3 sequence (DNA): TGCGCCAGCAGCTTCGACGGACAGGGTGGGCGAGCTTTCTTT. This codes for CASSFDGQGGRAFF.